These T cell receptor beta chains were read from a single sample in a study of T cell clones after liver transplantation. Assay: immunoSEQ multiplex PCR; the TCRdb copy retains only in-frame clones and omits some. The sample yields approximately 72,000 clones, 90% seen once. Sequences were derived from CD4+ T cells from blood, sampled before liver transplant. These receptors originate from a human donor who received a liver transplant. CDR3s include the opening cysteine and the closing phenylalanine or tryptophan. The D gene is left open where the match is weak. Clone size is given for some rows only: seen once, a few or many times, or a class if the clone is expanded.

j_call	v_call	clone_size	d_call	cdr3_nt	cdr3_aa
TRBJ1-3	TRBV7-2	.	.	TGTGCCAGCAGCTCGGTAGGCGGTGGAAACACCATATATTTT	CASSSVGGGNTIYF
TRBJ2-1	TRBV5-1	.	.	TGCGCCAGCGGTTTGGACTACCCAAGGGAGCAGTTCTTC	CASGLDYPREQFF
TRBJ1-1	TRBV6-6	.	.	TGTGCCAGCAGTAACGGGGGGAACACTGAAGCTTTCTTT	CASSNGGNTEAFF
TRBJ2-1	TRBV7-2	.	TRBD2	TGTGCCAGCAGCTTAAACGCGGGACTAGCGGGACCCTATGAGCAGTTCTTC	CASSLNAGLAGPYEQFF
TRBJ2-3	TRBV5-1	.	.	TGCGCCAGCAGCAGGACTACAGGGGCCCCCACAGATACGCAGTATTTT	CASSRTTGAPTDTQYF
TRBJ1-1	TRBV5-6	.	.	TGTGCCAGCAGCTGGCGATTTGGGGACACTGAAGCTTTCTTT	CASSWRFGDTEAFF
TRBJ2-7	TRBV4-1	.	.	TGCGCCAGCAGCCATCTACAGGGTTACTCCTACGAGCAGTACTTC	CASSHLQGYSYEQYF
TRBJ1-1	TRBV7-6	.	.	TGTGCCAGCAGCGCCACAGAGAACACTGAAGCTTTCTTT	CASSATENTEAFF
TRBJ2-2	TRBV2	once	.	TGTGCCAGCAGCGAAATGACAGACCACACCGGGGAGCTGTTTTTT	CASSEMTDHTGELFF
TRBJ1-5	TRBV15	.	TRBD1	TGTGCCACCAGCATAACAGGGGCCCGATATAGCAATCAGCCCCAGCATTTT	CATSITGARYSNQPQHF
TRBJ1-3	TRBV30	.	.	TGTGCCTGGGATCGACAGGCGCGTGACACCATATATTTT	CAWDRQARDTIYF